This record looks at one T cell receptor (beta chain) sequence and its context. Original processing methods: Estimates of nucleated cell counts were drawn from the amplification of reference gene primers. Assay: immunoSEQ multiplex PCR; the TCRdb copy retains only in-frame clones and omits some. The D gene and trimming were derived from the DNA, and the V and J assignments and clone size from that table. Here the sample spans about 42,000 clones, 85% to 90% being singletons. The CDR3 runs 13 residues. Germline V gene sequence: CDR1 LNHDA, CDR2 SQIVND (reference sequence). V was trimmed by 7 bases and J by 1 base, leaving 7 bases between them. This sample was included in a study of blood T cell repertoires in COVID-19. Overall study context: Sources were T cells, B-cell-depleted T cells, or PBMCs; the material itself was cDNA or gDNA.

The TCR comes from a young man with active or convalescent COVID-19. J is TRBJ2-2 and V is TRBV19, with D perhaps matching TRBD2 (6 bases). The sample comprised peripheral blood. The CDR3 DNA sequence: TGTGCCAGTAAGGAGGGGAACACCGGGGAGCTGTTTTTT. Protein sequence: CASKEGNTGELFF.